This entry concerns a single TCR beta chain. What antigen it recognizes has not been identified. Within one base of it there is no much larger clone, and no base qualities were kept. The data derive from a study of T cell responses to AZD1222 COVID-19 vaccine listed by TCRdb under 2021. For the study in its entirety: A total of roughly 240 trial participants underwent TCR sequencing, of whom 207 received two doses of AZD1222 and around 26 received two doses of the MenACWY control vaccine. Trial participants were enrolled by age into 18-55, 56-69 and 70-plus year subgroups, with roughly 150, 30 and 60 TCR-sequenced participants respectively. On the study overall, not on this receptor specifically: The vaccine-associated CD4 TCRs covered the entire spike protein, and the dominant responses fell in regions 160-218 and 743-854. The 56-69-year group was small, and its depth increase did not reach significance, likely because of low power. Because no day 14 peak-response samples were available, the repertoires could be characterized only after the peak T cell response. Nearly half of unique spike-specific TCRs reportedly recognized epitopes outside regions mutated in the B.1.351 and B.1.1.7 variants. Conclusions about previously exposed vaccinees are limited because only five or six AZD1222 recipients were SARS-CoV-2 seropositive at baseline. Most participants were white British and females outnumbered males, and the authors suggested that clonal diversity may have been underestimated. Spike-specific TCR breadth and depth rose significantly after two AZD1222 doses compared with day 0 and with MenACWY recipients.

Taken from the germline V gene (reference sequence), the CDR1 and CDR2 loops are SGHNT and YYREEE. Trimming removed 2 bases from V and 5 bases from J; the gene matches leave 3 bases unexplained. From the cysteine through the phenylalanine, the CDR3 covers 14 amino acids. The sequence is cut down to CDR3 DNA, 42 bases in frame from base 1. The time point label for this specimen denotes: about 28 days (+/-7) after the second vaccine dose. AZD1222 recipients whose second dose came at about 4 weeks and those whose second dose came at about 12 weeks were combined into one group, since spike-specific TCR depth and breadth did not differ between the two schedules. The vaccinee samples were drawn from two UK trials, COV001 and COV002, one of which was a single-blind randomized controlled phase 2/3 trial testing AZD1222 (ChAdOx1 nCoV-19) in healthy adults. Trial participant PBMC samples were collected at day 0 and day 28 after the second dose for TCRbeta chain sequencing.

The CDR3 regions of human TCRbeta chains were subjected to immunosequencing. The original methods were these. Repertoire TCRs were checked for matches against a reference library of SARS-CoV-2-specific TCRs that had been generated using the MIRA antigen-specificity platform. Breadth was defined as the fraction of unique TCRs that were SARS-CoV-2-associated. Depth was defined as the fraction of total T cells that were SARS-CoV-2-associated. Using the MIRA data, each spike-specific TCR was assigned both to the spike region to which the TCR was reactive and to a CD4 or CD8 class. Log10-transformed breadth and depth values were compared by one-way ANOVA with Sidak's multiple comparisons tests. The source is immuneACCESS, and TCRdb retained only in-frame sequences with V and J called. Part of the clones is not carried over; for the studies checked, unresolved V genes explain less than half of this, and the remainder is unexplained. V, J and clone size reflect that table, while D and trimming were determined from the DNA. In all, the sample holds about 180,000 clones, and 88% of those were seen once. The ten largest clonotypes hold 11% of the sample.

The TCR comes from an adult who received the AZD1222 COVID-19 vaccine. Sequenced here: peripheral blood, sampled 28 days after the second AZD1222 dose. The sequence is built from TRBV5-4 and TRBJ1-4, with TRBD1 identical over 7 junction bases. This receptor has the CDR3 CASSLKTGNEKLFF. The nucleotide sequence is TGTGCCAGCAGCTTAAAGACAGGGAATGAAAAACTGTTTTTT.